This TCR beta chain originates from a study of CD8+ T cells in alopecia areata. Study-level information: At a dose of 5 to 10 mg twice daily, oral tofacitinib was given to treated patients. Scoring of treated patients' severity used the percentage of affected scalp area.

In its sample, this clone was seen a few times. Its antigen is currently unknown. Other DNA sequences in this specimen translate into the identical CDR3. Trimming left V 1 base short and J 2 bases short, with 6 bases between. The CDR3 contains 12 residues. Germline loops: CDR1 SQVTM, CDR2 ANQGSEA. Treatment noted: oral pan-JAK inhibitor, 5-10 mg twice daily. Findings and limits, study-wide: Affected lesional scalp, above all in alopecia totalis/universalis, was more clonal than normal scalp. Tofacitinib significantly lowered scalp clonality and expanded CD8+ clones among the top 100.

RNA was extracted and reverse transcribed into cDNA as the sequencing template. Libraries were prepared by immunoSEQ multiplex PCR; TCRdb keeps only in-frame clonotypes and omits some of them. Here the sample spans around 190,000 clones, about 65% being singletons. The receptor comes from a human donor with alopecia areata. This chain uses TRBV29-1 with TRBJ2-7, with D uncertain. Sequencing used CD4+ T cells sorted from blood, obtained between weeks 49 and 50, from a patient treated with tofacitinib. In DNA form, the CDR3 reads TGCAGCGTTGAAGGGCAAGCCTACGAGCAGTACTTC. It specifies CSVEGQAYEQYF.